This TCR beta chain originates from a study of blood T cells in healthy people across ages. This clonotype was detected a few times. The CDR3 loop spans 15 amino acids. The V and J ends lost 3 bases and 0 bases respectively, with 11 bases between them. Looked up from germline, CDR1 is ENHRY and CDR2 is SYGVKD. Per sample, at least 6 micrograms of total RNA were extracted. A second PCR, run for about 6 to 11 cycles, used a sample-barcoded 5' primer plus a J-beta primer mix. TCRdb redid the calling of the 5' RACE reads with MiXCR, one entry per CDR3 protein. The sample carries some 1.4 million distinct CDR3 sequences, roughly 40% recorded once.

The sequence was collected from a woman aged 18-29 years in good health. This chain links TRBV10-3 with TRBJ2-5; D possibly matches TRBD1 or TRBD2 (6 bases each). The sample consisted of blood. CDR3 sequence: CAISEGGSYQETQYF. The CDR3, as DNA: TGTGCCATCAGTGAAGGGGGGTCGTACCAAGAGACCCAGTACTTC.